One sample yielded the 23 T cell receptor beta chains listed below, sequenced in a study of cytomegalovirus exposure and HLA in healthy donors (dated by TCRdb to about 2017). Libraries were made using the immunoSEQ multiplex PCR assay. The multiplex PCR relied on a mix of 60 forward primers for TCR Vbeta segments and 13 reverse primers for TCR Jbeta segments. TCRdb mirrors the immuneACCESS table, restricted to in-frame sequences. Some clones are absent from its copies; in checked studies, under half trace to an unresolved V gene, and the reason for the others is unknown. Across this sample there are about 60,000 clones, with 80% seen only once. The ten top clones hold almost 6% of the sample. Material: PBMCs. Receptors were obtained from a male donor in good health and CMV-seronegative.

The V gene is TRBV7-9, the J gene TRBJ2-2; 8 bases line up with TRBD1. The J segment lost 9 bases and the V segment lost 5 bases, leaving 8 bases of the junction unmatched. This CDR3 spans 14 amino acids. Germline CDR1 reads SEHNR; CDR2 reads FQNEAQ (reference sequence). The CDR3 spells CASSGQGMRRELFF. The CDR3 region has the DNA TGTGCCAGCAGCGGACAGGGAATGAGGAGGGAGCTGTTTTTT. The variable domain in full, completed from reference TRBV7-9 and TRBJ2-2, reads DTGVSQNPRHKITKRGQNVTFRCDPISEHNRLYWYRQTLGQGPEFLTYFQNEAQLEKSRLLSDRFSAERPKGSFSTLEIQRTEQGDSAMYLCASSGQGMRRELFFGEGSRLTVL.

The chain joins TRBV7-3 to TRBJ2-6; D possibly corresponds to TRBD2 (5 bases). V dropped 5 bases and J dropped 4 bases, with 12 bases sitting between them. CDR3 length: 15 amino acids. Germline-derived CDR1 and CDR2 are SGHTA and FQGTGA. The chain's CDR3 is CASSPALAGANVLTF. The CDR3 DNA is TGTGCCAGCAGCCCAGCCTTAGCGGGGGCCAACGTCCTGACTTTC.

This clone was seen once. The chain couples TRBV5-1 to TRBJ2-1; TRBD2 aligns across 8 bases. The CDR3 is 15 amino acids. Germline trimming cut 0 bases from V and 4 bases from J; bases unmatched to any gene: 3. Looked up from germline, CDR1 is SGHRS and CDR2 is YFSETQ. CDR3 sequence reads: CASSLEAGGYNEQFF. CDR3 in DNA: TGCGCCAGCAGCTTGGAGGCGGGGGGTTACAATGAGCAGTTCTTC.

The chain couples TRBV6-1 to TRBJ1-1, with no clear D. Trimming removed 9 bases from V and 4 bases from J, with 15 bases in between. The germline CDR1 and CDR2 sequences are MNHNS and SASEGT. The CDR3 loop spans 13 amino acids. The CDR3 sequence: CASLLVPSTEAFF. The CDR3, as DNA: TGTGCCAGTCTTTTAGTCCCGTCCACTGAAGCTTTCTTT.

This clone was seen a handful of times. The chain combines TRBV5-3 with TRBJ1-4, with TRBD1 matching over 9 bases. TRBV5-3 is assigned to the ORF class and has an uncertain function. V lost 4 bases, J lost 0 bases, and 7 bases stayed unmatched. The CDR3 covers 17 residues. CDR3: CARSGGQGATTNEKLFF. CDR3 bases: TGTGCCAGAAGCGGGGGACAGGGAGCGACAACTAATGAAAAACTGTTTTTT.

V is TRBV12-1 and J is TRBJ2-6; the listed D gene, TRBD1, was not tested against the DNA. TRBV12-1 is recorded as a pseudogene. This CDR3 region has 18 residues. CDR3 sequence reads: CASSFPGTGPAGANVLTF. The CDR3 nucleotides read TGTGCCAGCAGCTTCCCCGGGACAGGGCCGGCTGGGGCCAACGTCCTGACTTTC.

The CDR3 spells CASSLASGPPEDTQYF. DNA of the CDR3: TGCGCCAGCAGCTTGGCTAGCGGGCCCCCGGAGGATACGCAGTATTTT. The chain joins TRBV5-1 to TRBJ2-3, with 8 nucleotides matching TRBD2. The CDR3 length is 16 residues. After removal of 0 bases from V and 6 bases from J, the junction contained 9 bases not matched to a gene. Germline CDR1 and CDR2: SGHRS and YFSETQ.

The chain is built from TRBV5-1 and TRBJ1-2; D perhaps matches TRBD1 (6 bases). V was trimmed by 0 bases and J by 7 bases, leaving 10 bases between them. The CDR3 spans 13 residues. Germline values: CDR1 SGHRS, CDR2 YFSETQ. The CDR3 protein is CASSLDGTSGYTF. DNA of the CDR3: TGCGCCAGCAGCTTGGACGGGACAAGTGGCTACACCTTC.

This rearrangement joins TRBV4-2 to TRBJ1-1; perhaps TRBD1 as D (6 bases). The V end was cut by 3 bases, the J end by 7 bases, with 18 bases between. The CDR3 extends over 15 amino acids. In germline, CDR1 is LGHNA, CDR2 YNFKEQ. The CDR3 DNA reads TGTGCCAGCAGCCACTTCAACAGGGAGAAGGGTGAAGCTTTCTTT. Residues: CASSHFNREKGEAFF.

The V gene is TRBV9, the J gene TRBJ2-2, with TRBD2 as a possible D gene (5 bases). This CDR3 region has 15 residues. The V end was cut by 3 bases, the J end by 5 bases, with 14 bases between. Germline V gene sequence: CDR1 SGDLS, CDR2 YYNGEE. CDR3 DNA sequence: TGTGCCAGCAGCGAGAGGGCTACTTCAACCGGGGAGCTGTTTTTT. Its protein is CASSERATSTGELFF.

The J gene is TRBJ1-4, the V gene TRBV18; D might be TRBD1 (5 bases). The CDR3 sequence is 13 residues long. V lost 3 bases and J 7 bases, leaving 9 bases between the germline ends. Per germline, CDR1 KGHSH and CDR2 LQKENI. CDR3 DNA: TGTGCCAGCTCACCCAGGGAGGCTGAAAAACTGTTTTTT. Protein product: CASSPREAEKLFF.

The V gene is TRBV30, the J gene TRBJ2-7; TRBD1 matches 9 bases. Trimming took 2 bases from V and 6 from J; bases not matched to a gene: 17. This CDR3 is built from 17 residues. Germline values: CDR1 GTSNPN, CDR2 SVGIG (reference sequence). The CDR3 sequence: CAWSPIPSGTGFSEQYF. CDR3 in DNA: TGTGCCTGGAGTCCGATACCTTCCGGGACAGGGTTCAGCGAGCAGTACTTC.

Turning to this clone: The junction shows a germline mismatch at one end, possibly a read error. The chain has TRBV7-8 and TRBJ2-3; 7 bases agree with TRBD2. The CDR3 runs 17 residues. Germline-derived CDR1 and CDR2 are SGHVS and FQNEAQ. The CDR3 sequence is CASTLPRTGGSTDTQYF. For the CDR3, the DNA is TGTGCCAGCACCTTACCCCGGACCGGGGGGAGCACAGATACGCAGTATTTT.

The chain combines TRBV7-6 with TRBJ1-3; D may be TRBD1 (6 bases). Trimming stripped 5 bases from V and 0 bases from J, with 14 bases between. The CDR3 contains 16 residues. Germline CDR1 and CDR2: SGHVS and FNYEAQ. CDR3 in DNA: TGTGCCAGCAGCATCGCCGGACAGCACTCTGGAAACACCATATATTTT. This sequence encodes CASSIAGQHSGNTIYF. The full variable domain, with the rest looked up from reference TRBV7-6 and TRBJ1-3, is GAGVSQSPRYKVTKRGQDVALRCDPISGHVSLYWYRQALGQGPEFLTYFNYEAQQDKSGLPNDRFSAERPEGSISTLTIQRTEQRDSAMYRCASSIAGQHSGNTIYFGEGSWLTVV.

This clone was recorded once. This sequence joins TRBV7-2 and TRBJ2-7, with D possibly TRBD2 on 7 matching bases. The CDR3 runs to 16 residues. Germline V gene lookup returns CDR1 SGHTA and CDR2 FQGNSA. V lost 1 base and J lost 1, with 14 bases in between. CDR3 in amino acids: CASSLGGGTKSYEQYF. Written as DNA, the CDR3 is TGTGCCAGCAGCTTAGGAGGGGGGACTAAATCCTACGAGCAGTACTTC.

The chain links TRBV27 to TRBJ2-5, with D unclear. Trimming removed 3 bases from V and 5 bases from J, with 13 bases in between. CDR1 and CDR2 (germline): MNHEY, SMNVEV (reference sequence). CDR3 length: 14 amino acids. CDR3 DNA sequence: TGTGCCAGCAGTTTGGAGTGGAGTTCGGAGACCCAGTACTTC. Amino acid sequence: CASSLEWSSETQYF.

J is TRBJ2-5 and V is TRBV19, with 9 positions matching TRBD2. The CDR3 contains 15 residues. In germline, CDR1 is LNHDA, CDR2 SQIVND (reference sequence). V lost 3 bases, J lost 5 bases, and 7 bases stayed unmatched. CDR3 amino acids: CASSMFSSGVETQYF. In nucleotides, the CDR3 is TGTGCCAGTAGTATGTTTTCTAGCGGGGTGGAGACCCAGTACTTC.

This clone was detected once. This chain connects TRBV29-1 to TRBJ1-1; 7 bases are a match to TRBD1. CDR1 is SQVTM and CDR2 is ANQGSEA in the germline V gene. Trimming cost V 6 bases and J 1 base; bases outside gene matches: 5. CDR3 size: 13 residues. The DNA of the CDR3 is TGCAGCGTCCTCGGGACAGCGAACACTGAAGCTTTCTTT. It yields the protein CSVLGTANTEAFF. The entire variable domain, with the rest obtained from reference TRBV29-1 and TRBJ1-1, is as follows: SAVISQKPSRDICQRGTSLTIQCQVDSQVTMMFWYRQQPGQSLTLIATANQGSEATYESGFVIDKFPISRPNLTFSTLTVSNMSPEDSSIYLCSVLGTANTEAFFGQGTRLTVV.

The genes are TRBV4-3 and TRBJ1-2, with 7 bases matching TRBD1. Germline V gene sequence: CDR1 LGHNA, CDR2 YSLEER. CDR3 size: 14 residues. Losses at the gene ends were 5 bases for V and 5 bases for J; bases not matched to a gene: 8. This chain's CDR3 is CASSTRTGQYGYTF. The CDR3 DNA is TGCGCCAGCAGCACCCGGACAGGCCAGTATGGCTACACCTTC.

In the case of this clone: Within the sample, other DNA sequences also encode this same CDR3. This chain links TRBV19 with TRBJ1-5; D remains ambiguous. V was cut by 4 bases and J by 0 bases, with 7 bases left in between. Germline V lookup: CDR1 LNHDA, CDR2 SQIVND (reference sequence). There are 14 residues in the CDR3. As DNA, the CDR3 is TGTGCCAGTAGTAATGGGCTTAGCAATCAGCCCCAGCATTTT. Protein sequence: CASSNGLSNQPQHF.

To note about this clone: The junction and the germline gene differ at one end; a read error may be behind it. The chain has TRBV18 and TRBJ2-3; 11 bases are a match to TRBD2. Germline-derived CDR1 and CDR2 are KGHSH and LQKENI. The CDR3 consists of 17 residues. The CDR3 is CASSPPVAGGPTDTQYF. The CDR3 DNA reads as TGTGCCAGCTCGCCACCCGTAGCGGGGGGGCCCACAGATACGCAGTATTTT. Full variable domain (outside the CDR3, taken from reference TRBV18 and TRBJ2-3): NAGVMQNPRHLVRRRGQEARLRCSPMKGHSHVYWYRQLPEEGLKFMVYLQKENIIDESGMPKERFSAEFPKEGPSILRIQQVVRGDSAAYFCASSPPVAGGPTDTQYFGPGTRLTVL.

This clone was seen only once. The rearrangement links TRBV30 to TRBJ1-5; weak D call: TRBD1 (6 bases). Germline V gene lookup returns CDR1 GTSNPN and CDR2 SVGIG (reference sequence). V shed 1 base and J shed 5 bases, with 18 bases lying between them. The CDR3 is 16 amino acids. The chain's CDR3 is CAWSEGRGTTYQPQHF. The CDR3 DNA reads TGTGCCTGGAGTGAAGGTAGGGGGACAACCTATCAGCCCCAGCATTTT.

The V and J genes are TRBV13 and TRBJ1-2; 9 bases match TRBD1. The CDR3 extends over 16 amino acids. From germline, CDR1 is PRHDT and CDR2 FYEKMQ (reference sequence). Unmatched junction bases numbered 5, after V lost 0 bases and J lost 3 bases. CDR3 region: CASSLGPQGADYGYTF. The CDR3 region has the DNA TGTGCCAGCAGCTTAGGCCCACAGGGGGCGGACTATGGCTACACCTTC.